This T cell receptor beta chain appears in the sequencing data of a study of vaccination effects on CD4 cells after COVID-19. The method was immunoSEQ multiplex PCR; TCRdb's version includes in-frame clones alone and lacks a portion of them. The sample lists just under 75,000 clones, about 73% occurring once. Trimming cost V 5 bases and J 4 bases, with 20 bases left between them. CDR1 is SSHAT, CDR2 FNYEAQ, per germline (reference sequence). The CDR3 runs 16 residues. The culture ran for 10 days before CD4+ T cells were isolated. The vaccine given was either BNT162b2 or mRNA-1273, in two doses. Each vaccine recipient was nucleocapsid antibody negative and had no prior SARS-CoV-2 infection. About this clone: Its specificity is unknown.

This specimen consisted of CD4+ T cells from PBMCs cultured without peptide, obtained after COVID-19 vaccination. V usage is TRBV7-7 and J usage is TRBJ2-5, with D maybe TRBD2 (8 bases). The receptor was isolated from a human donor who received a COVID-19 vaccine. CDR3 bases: TGTGCCAGCAGCCCAGGGGGGCGGGGGGCAGGAGAGACCCAGTACTTC. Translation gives CASSPGGRGAGETQYF.